Listed here are 29 T cell receptor beta chains from one sample, sequenced in a study of cytomegalovirus exposure and HLA in healthy donors (dated by TCRdb to about 2017). The library was obtained by the immunoSEQ multiplex PCR assay. For the multiplex PCR, a mixture combining 60 forward primers for TCR Vbeta segments and 13 reverse primers for TCR Jbeta segments was used. TCRdb took over this immuneACCESS table, retaining in-frame rearrangements with V and J assigned. Such tables are incomplete; in checked studies, under half of the missing clones stem from an unresolved V gene, and the remainder is unexplained. This sample is represented by around 210,000 clones; approximately 78% of them were singletons. The ten largest clones add up to around 3% of the sample. The sample consisted of PBMCs. These receptors all stem from a woman in her forties in good health and CMV-seronegative.

V gene TRBV4-2 combines with J gene TRBJ1-2; D remains unclear. With 4 bases removed from V and 1 base from J, the gap between germline ends came to 13 bases. Per the germline V gene, CDR1 is LGHNA and CDR2 is YNFKEQ. There are 15 residues in the CDR3. The CDR3, as DNA: TGTGCCAGCAGCCCCCCCCTAGCAGATAACTATGGCTACACCTTC. Residues: CASSPPLADNYGYTF.

The chain links TRBV11-2 to TRBJ1-2; the match to TRBD1 covers 7 bases. Germline V gene sequence: CDR1 SGHAT, CDR2 FQNNGV. This CDR3 has 17 amino acids. Trimming removed 5 bases from V and 0 bases from J; junction bases left unmatched: 12. The CDR3 sequence: CASSGRGAERANYGYTF. In DNA form, the CDR3 reads TGTGCCAGCAGCGGCAGGGGGGCAGAACGAGCTAACTATGGCTACACCTTC.

The CDR3 bases are TGCAGCGCCCGACAGGGGCCCGACTACGAGCAGTACTTC. Translation: CSARQGPDYEQYF. This chain links TRBV29-1 with TRBJ2-7, with TRBD1 matching 8 bases. The CDR3 is 13 residues long. The J segment lost 3 bases and the V segment lost 7 bases, leaving 8 bases of the junction unmatched. Germline V CDR1 and CDR2: SQVTM, ANQGSEA.

The J gene is TRBJ1-2, the V gene TRBV6-6; D not certain. The CDR3 is 10 residues long. V was pared by 10 bases and J by 4 bases, with 7 bases between. Germline CDR1 reads MNHNY; CDR2 reads SVGAGI (reference sequence). CDR3 protein: CATYFYGYTF. The DNA of the CDR3 is TGTGCCACCTATTTCTATGGCTACACCTTC.

V and J are TRBV7-9 and TRBJ1-1, with D unresolved. V lost 1 base and J lost 4, with 7 bases in between. The CDR3 extends over 13 amino acids. The germline CDR1 and CDR2 sequences are SEHNR and FQNEAQ (reference sequence). This CDR3 reads CASSLGQPTEAFF. DNA of the CDR3: TGTGCCAGCAGCTTAGGGCAACCCACTGAAGCTTTCTTT.

The chain joins TRBV19 to TRBJ2-3; 9 positions agree with TRBD2. Germline values: CDR1 LNHDA, CDR2 SQIVND (reference sequence). This CDR3 has 16 residues. V was clipped by 5 bases and J by 3 bases; unmatched bases: 9. CDR3 sequence reads: CASSLLAGGLTDTQYF. The CDR3 region has the DNA TGTGCCAGTAGTCTACTAGCGGGTGGGCTTACAGATACGCAGTATTTT.

J is TRBJ2-3 and V is TRBV18; possibly TRBD2 for D (5 bases). The V gene's germline CDR1 is KGHSH and CDR2 LQKENI. V was pared by 3 bases and J by 0 bases, with 10 bases between. The CDR3 totals 15 residues. CDR3 sequence: CASSPGRTSTDTQYF. CDR3 coding DNA: TGTGCCAGCTCACCTGGTAGGACTAGCACAGATACGCAGTATTTT.

This chain connects TRBV6-5 to TRBJ2-2, with 7 positions matching TRBD1. Germline CDR1 reads MNHEY; CDR2 reads SVGAGI. V gave up 3 bases and J gave up 1 base; unmatched junction bases: 5. The CDR3 loop spans 16 amino acids. The CDR3 sequence: CASSYQGGQNTGELFF. DNA for the CDR3: TGTGCCAGCAGTTATCAAGGGGGCCAGAACACCGGGGAGCTGTTTTTT.

J is TRBJ1-2 and V is TRBV9; D not resolved. V shed 0 bases and J shed 5 bases, with 8 bases lying between them. Germline CDR1 and CDR2: SGDLS and YYNGEE. The CDR3 has 13 amino acids. This chain's CDR3 is CASSVGEEYGYTF. As DNA, the CDR3 is TGTGCCAGCAGCGTAGGAGAAGAATATGGCTACACCTTC. Combining the CDR3 with reference TRBV9 and TRBJ1-2 gives the whole variable domain DSGVTQTPKHLITATGQRVTLRCSPRSGDLSVYWYQQSLDQGLQFLIQYYNGEERAKGNILERFSAQQFPDLHSELNLSSLELGDSALYFCASSVGEEYGYTFGSGTRLTVV.

This chain connects TRBV7-2 to TRBJ2-1; 14 positions agree with TRBD2. V was clipped by 5 bases and J by 7 bases; unmatched bases: 4. The CDR3 is made up of 15 amino acids. Looked up from germline, CDR1 is SGHTA and CDR2 is FQGNSA. CDR3: CASSPGLAGVNEQFF. In DNA, the CDR3 is TGTGCCAGCAGCCCGGGACTAGCGGGAGTGAATGAGCAGTTCTTC.

V gene TRBV5-1 combines with J gene TRBJ1-4; a weak D match, TRBD1 (6 bases). Trimming removed 1 base from V and 5 bases from J, with 9 bases in between. Per germline, CDR1 SGHRS and CDR2 YFSETQ. This CDR3 spans 14 amino acids. DNA of the CDR3: TGCGCCAGCAGCTTGCAGGGGCACAATGAAAAACTGTTTTTT. Amino acid sequence: CASSLQGHNEKLFF.

This clone was seen a handful of times. The chain joins TRBV6-4 to TRBJ1-6; 7 nucleotides line up with TRBD1. Germline CDR1 MRHNA, CDR2 SNTAGT. This CDR3 contains 14 residues. Losses at the gene ends were 3 bases for V and 14 bases for J; bases not matched to a gene: 10. The CDR3 DNA is TGTGCCAGCAGTGAGACGCAGGGGGGCAAATCCCTCCACTTT. Amino acids: CASSETQGGKSLHF.

The chain uses TRBV28 and TRBJ2-7, with no clear D. Germline V gene lookup returns CDR1 MDHEN and CDR2 SYDVKM. V dropped 6 bases and J dropped 0 bases, with 9 bases sitting between them. The CDR3 runs to 13 residues. The CDR3, as DNA: TGTGCCAGCAGCCTTGGCCTCTCCTACGAGCAGTACTTC. It encodes CASSLGLSYEQYF.

This clone appeared once. The genes are TRBV21-1 and TRBJ2-7; the DNA was not used to check the table's D call, TRBD1. TRBV21-1 is noted as a pseudogene. The CDR3 has 13 amino acids. CDR3 amino acids: CASSKARLYEQYF. The CDR3 DNA reads as TGTGCCAGCAGCAAAGCCAGGCTTTACGAGCAGTACTTC.

The chain employs TRBV18 and TRBJ1-3; D perhaps matches TRBD1 (6 bases). Trimming removed 3 bases from V and 1 base from J, with 10 bases in between. The CDR3 loop spans 15 amino acids. Germline loops: CDR1 KGHSH, CDR2 LQKENI. The CDR3 loop is CASSPGRGSGNTIYF. CDR3 coding DNA: TGTGCCAGCTCACCGGGCAGGGGATCTGGAAACACCATATATTTT.

The chain is built from TRBV18 and TRBJ2-2, with D hard to call. There are 14 residues in the CDR3. Trimming took off 1 base at V and 1 base at J, with 4 bases between the two ends. Germline V CDR1 and CDR2: KGHSH, LQKENI. CDR3 residues: CASSPRQNTGELFF. The CDR3 coding sequence is TGTGCCAGCTCACCACGGCAGAACACCGGGGAGCTGTTTTTT.

The chain carries TRBV10-3 and TRBJ1-5; D remains unclear. Trimming removed 3 bases from V and 0 bases from J, with 12 bases in between. The CDR3 is 16 residues long. Germline loops: CDR1 ENHRY, CDR2 SYGVKD. DNA for the CDR3: TGTGCCATCAGTGATAGTCGGGCGGGTAGCAATCAGCCCCAGCATTTT. This encodes CAISDSRAGSNQPQHF.

V and J are TRBV27 and TRBJ2-5, with D perhaps TRBD2 (6 bases). Germline CDR1 is MNHEY and CDR2 is SMNVEV (reference sequence). The CDR3 contains 14 residues. The germline V and J ends were trimmed by 0 bases and 6 bases, with 11 bases remaining between them. The CDR3 DNA is TGTGCCAGCAGTTTATCTTACGGGAGTAAGACCCAGTACTTC. It yields the protein CASSLSYGSKTQYF.

The J gene is TRBJ2-7, the V gene TRBV7-8; D uncertain. V was cut by 2 bases and J by 5 bases, with 4 bases left in between. This CDR3 comprises 11 residues. In germline, CDR1 is SGHVS, CDR2 FQNEAQ. CDR3 amino acids: CASSLYNEQYF. The CDR3 DNA reads TGTGCCAGCAGCTTATATAACGAGCAGTACTTC.

V and J are TRBV10-3 and TRBJ2-7; D is ambiguous. Trimming removed 4 bases from V and 3 bases from J, with 7 bases in between. Germline-derived CDR1 and CDR2 are ENHRY and SYGVKD. The CDR3 is made up of 12 amino acids. CDR3 sequence: CAISVTDYEQYF. DNA of the CDR3: TGTGCCATCAGTGTAACAGACTACGAGCAGTACTTC.

The chain carries TRBV2 and TRBJ2-7; 7 nucleotides agree with TRBD1. V shed 6 bases and J 2 bases; nucleotides not matched to a gene: 7. This CDR3 comprises 14 residues. CDR1 is SNHLY, CDR2 FYNNEI, per germline. CDR3 in DNA: TGTGCCAGCAGGAAAGAAACAGGGGCCTACGAGCAGTACTTC. Protein sequence: CASRKETGAYEQYF.

The rearrangement uses TRBV5-6 and TRBJ2-7; D gene uncertain. Germline V gene data show CDR1 as SGHDT and CDR2 as YYEEEE. This CDR3 has 14 amino acids. V lost 3 bases to trimming and J lost 4 bases, with 14 bases between them. The CDR3 coding sequence is TGTGCCAGCAGCTACCCGGGTCGAACTTACGAGCAGTACTTC. It is translated as CASSYPGRTYEQYF.

This clone came up a few times. This sequence joins TRBV28 and TRBJ2-3; D not resolved. Germline-derived CDR1 and CDR2 are MDHEN and SYDVKM. Trimming pared 7 bases from V and 0 bases from J, leaving 5 bases between. The CDR3 runs 12 residues. CDR3 protein: CASTGSTDTQYF. The DNA for the CDR3 is TGTGCCAGCACCGGGAGCACAGATACGCAGTATTTT.

This rearrangement joins TRBV9 to TRBJ2-3; 15 bases are a match to TRBD2. V shed 3 bases and J 11 bases; nucleotides not matched to a gene: 10. Per the germline V gene, CDR1 is SGDLS and CDR2 is YYNGEE. This CDR3 spans 16 amino acids. DNA for the CDR3: TGTGCCAGCAGCGCAGTTCCGGGACTAGCGGGAGGATTGCAGTATTTT. It is translated as CASSAVPGLAGGLQYF.

The genes are TRBV30 and TRBJ2-7, with TRBD1 matching over 10 bases. CDR3 length: 14 amino acids. Germline CDR1 GTSNPN, CDR2 SVGIG (reference sequence). With 3 bases clipped from V and 4 bases from J, the junction kept 6 bases outside the gene matches. The CDR3 loop reads CAWSGDRGVYEQYF. The CDR3 DNA follows: TGTGCCTGGAGCGGGGACAGGGGCGTTTACGAGCAGTACTTC. Based on the CDR3 plus reference TRBV30 and TRBJ2-7, the full variable domain is SQTIHQWPATLVQPVGSPLSLECTVEGTSNPNLYWYRQAAGRGLQLLFYSVGIGQISSEVPQNLSASRPQDRQFILSSKKLLLSDSGFYLCAWSGDRGVYEQYFGPGTRLTVT.

CDR3 amino acids: CASSEGSSGNTIYF. The DNA of the CDR3 is TGCGCCAGTTCGGAGGGGTCCTCTGGAAACACCATATATTTT. This chain links TRBV5-1 with TRBJ1-3; weak D call: TRBD1 (5 bases). CDR1 and CDR2 (germline): SGHRS, YFSETQ. This CDR3 region has 14 residues. V was trimmed by 8 bases and J by 0 bases, leaving 12 bases between them.

The chain combines TRBV6-1 with TRBJ2-7; 10 bases match TRBD1. This CDR3 is 14 amino acids long. The V gene's germline CDR1 is MNHNS and CDR2 SASEGT. V shed 5 bases, J shed 3 bases, and the junction held 4 bases outside the gene matches. For the CDR3, the DNA is TGTGCCAGCAGTTGGGACAGGGGATACTACGAGCAGTACTTC. Translation: CASSWDRGYYEQYF.

CDR3 DNA sequence: TGTGCCAGCTCACCATCAGACGGGGGGATCTTCTCTGGAAACACCATATATTTT. Translated, it gives CASSPSDGGIFSGNTIYF. The chain carries TRBV18 and TRBJ1-3, with a tentative D call TRBD1 (5 bases). Germline V lookup: CDR1 KGHSH, CDR2 LQKENI. Trimming took off 2 bases at V and 0 bases at J, with 17 bases between the two ends. The CDR3 runs 18 residues.

The rearrangement links TRBV5-1 to TRBJ2-7; 7 bases map to TRBD1. V lost 5 bases to trimming and J lost 1 base; unmatched junction nucleotides: 9. In germline, CDR1 is SGHRS, CDR2 YFSETQ. The CDR3 covers 15 residues. The CDR3 here is CASSPSQGVSYEQYF. In nucleotides, the CDR3 is TGCGCCAGCAGTCCTAGCCAGGGGGTGTCCTACGAGCAGTACTTC. The complete variable domain, with remaining parts taken from reference TRBV5-1 and TRBJ2-7, reads KAGVTQTPRYLIKTRGQQVTLSCSPISGHRSVSWYQQTPGQGLQFLFEYFSETQRNKGNFPGRFSGRQFSNSRSEMNVSTLELGDSALYLCASSPSQGVSYEQYFGPGTRLTVT.